This T cell receptor beta chain was identified in a study of blood T cell repertoires in COVID-19. CDR3 length equals 13 residues. With 6 bases clipped from V and 6 bases from J, the junction kept 6 bases outside the gene matches. The V gene's germline CDR1 is MNHEY and CDR2 SVGAGI. Measured with immunoSEQ multiplex PCR; TCRdb has only the in-frame clones, and not every one. The table shows 250,000 to 300,000 clones, with over 75% occurring only once. The TCR was taken from a woman between 50 and 59 years old who had recovered from COVID-19. The V and J genes are TRBV6-5 and TRBJ1-1; 8 bases fit TRBD1. Sequencing input: PBMCs or T cells enriched from blood (not recorded which). The CDR3 DNA is TGTGCCAGCAGACTGGACAGGGTACCTGAAGCTTTCTTT. Its translation: CASRLDRVPEAFF.